The sequence of this T cell receptor beta chain was determined in a study of identical twins. MiXCR, applied by TCRdb to the 5' RACE reads, yields one record per CDR3 protein. The table lists roughly 690,000 distinct CDR3 sequences, about 20% of them singletons. V was pared by 2 bases and J by 11 bases, with 8 bases of the junction left unmatched. The V gene's germline CDR1 is MNHEY and CDR2 SMNVEV (reference sequence). This CDR3 comprises 14 residues. This sample also appeared in a second study, on T cells expressing NK-cell markers.

This TCR came from a woman aged 18-30 years in good health. The chain is built from TRBV27 and TRBJ1-4; 7 bases agree with TRBD1. Input material: PBMCs. DNA of the CDR3: TGTGCCAGCAGTTTAGGAGACAGGGATCGTAAACTGTTTTTT. Protein product: CASSLGDRDRKLFF. Based on the CDR3 plus reference TRBV27 and TRBJ1-4, the full variable domain is EAQVTQNPRYLITVTGKKLTVTCSQNMNHEYMSWYRQDPGLGLRQIYYSMNVEVTDKGDVPEGYKVSRKEKRNFPLILESPSPNQTSLYFCASSLGDRDRKLFFGSGTQLSVL.